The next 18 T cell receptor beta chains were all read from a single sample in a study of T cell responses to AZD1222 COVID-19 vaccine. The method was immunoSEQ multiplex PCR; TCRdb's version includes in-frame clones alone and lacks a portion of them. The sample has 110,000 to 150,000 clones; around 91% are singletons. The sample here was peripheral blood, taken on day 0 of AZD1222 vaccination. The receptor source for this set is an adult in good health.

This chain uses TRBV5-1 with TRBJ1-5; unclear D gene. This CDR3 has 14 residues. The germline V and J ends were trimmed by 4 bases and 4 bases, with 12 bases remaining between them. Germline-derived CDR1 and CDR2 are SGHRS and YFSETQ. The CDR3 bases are TGCGCCAGCAGCCCGGACGGACTAAATCAGCCCCAGCATTTT. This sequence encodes CASSPDGLNQPQHF.

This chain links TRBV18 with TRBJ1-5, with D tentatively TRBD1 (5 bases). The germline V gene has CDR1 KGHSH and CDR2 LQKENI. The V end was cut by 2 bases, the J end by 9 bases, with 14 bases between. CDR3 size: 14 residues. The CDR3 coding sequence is TGTGCCAGCTCACCAACCCAGGGTGAATGGCCCCAGCATTTT. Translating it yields CASSPTQGEWPQHF. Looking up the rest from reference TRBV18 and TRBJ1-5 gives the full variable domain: NAGVMQNPRHLVRRRGQEARLRCSPMKGHSHVYWYRQLPEEGLKFMVYLQKENIIDESGMPKERFSAEFPKEGPSILRIQQVVRGDSAAYFCASSPTQGEWPQHFGDGTRLSIL.

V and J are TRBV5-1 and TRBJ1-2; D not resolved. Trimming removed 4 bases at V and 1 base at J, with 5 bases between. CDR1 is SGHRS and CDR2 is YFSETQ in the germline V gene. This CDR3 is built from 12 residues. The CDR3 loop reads CASSPGNYGYTF. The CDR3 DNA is TGCGCCAGCAGCCCGGGTAACTATGGCTACACCTTC.

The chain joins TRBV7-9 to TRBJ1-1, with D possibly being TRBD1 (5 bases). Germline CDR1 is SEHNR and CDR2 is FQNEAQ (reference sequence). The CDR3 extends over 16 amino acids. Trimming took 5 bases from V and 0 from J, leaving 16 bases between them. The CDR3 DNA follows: TGTGCCAGCAGCCCTCGGGGACTCCGAGTGAACACTGAAGCTTTCTTT. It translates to CASSPRGLRVNTEAFF.

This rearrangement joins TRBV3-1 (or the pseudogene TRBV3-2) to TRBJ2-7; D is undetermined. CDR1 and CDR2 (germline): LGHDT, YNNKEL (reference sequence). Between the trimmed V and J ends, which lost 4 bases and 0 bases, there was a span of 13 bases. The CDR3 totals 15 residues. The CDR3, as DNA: TGTGCCAGCAGCCCCCTAGGGCTTAGCTCCTACGAGCAGTACTTC. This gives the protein CASSPLGLSSYEQYF.

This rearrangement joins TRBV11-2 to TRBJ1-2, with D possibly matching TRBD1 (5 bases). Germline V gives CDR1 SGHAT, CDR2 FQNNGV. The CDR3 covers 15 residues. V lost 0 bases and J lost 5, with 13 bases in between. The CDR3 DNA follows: TGTGCCAGCAGCTTAGAATCAGGGTTATCTTATGGCTACACCTTC. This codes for CASSLESGLSYGYTF.

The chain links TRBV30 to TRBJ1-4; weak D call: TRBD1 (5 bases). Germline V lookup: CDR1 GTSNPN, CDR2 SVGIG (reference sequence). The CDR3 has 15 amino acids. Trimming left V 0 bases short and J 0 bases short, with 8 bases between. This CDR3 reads CAWSVTGATNEKLFF. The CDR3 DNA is TGTGCCTGGAGTGTAACGGGGGCAACTAATGAAAAACTGTTTTTT.

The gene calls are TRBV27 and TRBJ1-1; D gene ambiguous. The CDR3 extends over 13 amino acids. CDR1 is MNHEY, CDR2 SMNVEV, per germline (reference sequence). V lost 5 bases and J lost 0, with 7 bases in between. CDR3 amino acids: CASSLQVNTEAFF. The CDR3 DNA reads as TGTGCCAGCAGTCTCCAAGTGAACACTGAAGCTTTCTTT.

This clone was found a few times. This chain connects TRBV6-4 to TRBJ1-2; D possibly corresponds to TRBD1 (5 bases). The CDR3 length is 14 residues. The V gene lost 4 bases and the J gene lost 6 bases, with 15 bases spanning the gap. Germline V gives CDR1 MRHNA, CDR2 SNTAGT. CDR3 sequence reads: CASSAGVTANGYTF. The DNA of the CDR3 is TGTGCCAGCAGTGCCGGGGTGACAGCAAATGGCTACACCTTC.

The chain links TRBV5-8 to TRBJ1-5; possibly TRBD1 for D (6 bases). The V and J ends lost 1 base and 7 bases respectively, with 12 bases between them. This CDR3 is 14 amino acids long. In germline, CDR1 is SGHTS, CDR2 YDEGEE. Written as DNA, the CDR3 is TGTGCCAGCAGCTTGAGAGGGGGAAGCCAGCCCCAGCATTTT. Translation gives CASSLRGGSQPQHF. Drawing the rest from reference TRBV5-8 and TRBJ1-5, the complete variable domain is EAGVTQSPTHLIKTRGQQATLRCSPISGHTSVYWYQQALGLGLQFLLWYDEGEERNRGNFPPRFSGRQFPNYSSELNVNALELEDSALYLCASSLRGGSQPQHFGDGTRLSIL.

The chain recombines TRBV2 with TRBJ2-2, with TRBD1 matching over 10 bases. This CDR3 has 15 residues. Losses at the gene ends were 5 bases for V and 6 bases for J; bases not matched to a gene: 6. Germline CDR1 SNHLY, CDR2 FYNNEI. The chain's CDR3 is CASSIRQGAAGELFF. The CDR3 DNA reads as TGTGCCAGCAGTATCCGACAGGGGGCCGCCGGGGAGCTGTTTTTT.

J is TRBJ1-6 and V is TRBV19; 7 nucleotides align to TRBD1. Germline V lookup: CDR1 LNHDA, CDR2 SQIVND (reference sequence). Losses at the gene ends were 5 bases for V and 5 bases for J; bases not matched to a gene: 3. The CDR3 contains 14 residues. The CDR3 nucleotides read TGTGCCAGTAGTGTCAGGGGGGATAATTCACCCCTCCACTTT. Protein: CASSVRGDNSPLHF.

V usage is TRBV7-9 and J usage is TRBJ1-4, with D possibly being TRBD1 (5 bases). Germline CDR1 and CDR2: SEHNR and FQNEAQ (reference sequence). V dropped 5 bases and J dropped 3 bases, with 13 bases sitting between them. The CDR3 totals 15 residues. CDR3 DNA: TGTGCCAGCAGCCGCGCCGGGGCGCCTAATGAAAAACTGTTTTTT. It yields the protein CASSRAGAPNEKLFF.

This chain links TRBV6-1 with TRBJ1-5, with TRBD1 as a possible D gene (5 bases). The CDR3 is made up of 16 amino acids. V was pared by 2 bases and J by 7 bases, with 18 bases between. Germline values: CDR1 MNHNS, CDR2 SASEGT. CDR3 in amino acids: CASSELDSRGGQPQHF. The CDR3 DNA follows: TGTGCCAGCAGTGAACTAGACAGCCGGGGGGGGCAGCCCCAGCATTTT.

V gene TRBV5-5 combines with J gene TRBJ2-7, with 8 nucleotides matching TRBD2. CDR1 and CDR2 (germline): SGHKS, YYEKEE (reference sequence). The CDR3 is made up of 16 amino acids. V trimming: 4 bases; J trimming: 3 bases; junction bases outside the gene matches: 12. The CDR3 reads CASSRMEQREFYEQYF. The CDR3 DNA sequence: TGTGCCAGCAGCCGGATGGAGCAGCGGGAGTTCTACGAGCAGTACTTC. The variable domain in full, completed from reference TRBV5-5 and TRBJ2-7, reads DAGVTQSPTHLIKTRGQQVTLRCSPISGHKSVSWYQQVLGQGPQFIFQYYEKEERGRGNFPDRFSARQFPNYSSELNVNALLLGDSALYLCASSRMEQREFYEQYFGPGTRLTVT.

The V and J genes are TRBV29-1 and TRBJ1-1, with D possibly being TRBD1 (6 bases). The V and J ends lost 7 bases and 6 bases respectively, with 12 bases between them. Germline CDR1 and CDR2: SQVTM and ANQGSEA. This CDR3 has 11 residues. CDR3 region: CSGGQTSEAFF. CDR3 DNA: TGCAGCGGAGGACAGACTTCTGAAGCTTTCTTT.

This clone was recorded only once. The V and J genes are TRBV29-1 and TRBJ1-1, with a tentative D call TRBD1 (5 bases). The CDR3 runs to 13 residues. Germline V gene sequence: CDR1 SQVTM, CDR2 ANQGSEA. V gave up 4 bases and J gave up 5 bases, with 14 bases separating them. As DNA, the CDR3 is TGCAGCGTTGTCGGCGCACGGGGGACTGAAGCTTTCTTT. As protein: CSVVGARGTEAFF.

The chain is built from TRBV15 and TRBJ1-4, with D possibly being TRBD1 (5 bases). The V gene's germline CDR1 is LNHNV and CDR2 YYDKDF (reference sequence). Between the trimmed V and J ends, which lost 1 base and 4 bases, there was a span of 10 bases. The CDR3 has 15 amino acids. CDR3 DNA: TGTGCCACCAGCAGAGGCGGGGCACTTAATGAAAAACTGTTTTTT. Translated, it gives CATSRGGALNEKLFF.